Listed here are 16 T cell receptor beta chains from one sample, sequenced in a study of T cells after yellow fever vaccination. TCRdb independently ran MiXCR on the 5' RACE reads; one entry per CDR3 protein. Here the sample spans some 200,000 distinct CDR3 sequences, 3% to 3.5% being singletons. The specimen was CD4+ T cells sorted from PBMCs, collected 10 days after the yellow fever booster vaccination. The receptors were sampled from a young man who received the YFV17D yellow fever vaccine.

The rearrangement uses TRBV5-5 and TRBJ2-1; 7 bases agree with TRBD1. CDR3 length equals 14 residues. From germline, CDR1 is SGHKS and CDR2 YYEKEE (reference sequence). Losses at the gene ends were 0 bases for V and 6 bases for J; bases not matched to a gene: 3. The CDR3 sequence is CASSLDDRVNEQFF. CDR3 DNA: TGTGCCAGCAGCTTGGATGACAGGGTCAATGAGCAGTTCTTC.

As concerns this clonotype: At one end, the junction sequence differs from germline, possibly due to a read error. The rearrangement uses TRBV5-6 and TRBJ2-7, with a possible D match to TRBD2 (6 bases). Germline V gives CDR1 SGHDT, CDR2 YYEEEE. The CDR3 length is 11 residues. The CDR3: CASSWRGEQSF. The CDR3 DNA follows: TGTGCCAGCAGCTGGAGGGGCGAGCAGTCCTTC.

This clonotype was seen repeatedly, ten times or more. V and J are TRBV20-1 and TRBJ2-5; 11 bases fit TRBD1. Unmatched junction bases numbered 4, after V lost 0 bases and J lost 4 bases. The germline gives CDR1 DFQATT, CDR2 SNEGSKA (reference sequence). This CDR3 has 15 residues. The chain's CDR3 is CSARDPGTGGETQYF. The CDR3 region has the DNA TGCAGTGCTAGAGATCCTGGGACAGGGGGAGAGACCCAGTACTTC.

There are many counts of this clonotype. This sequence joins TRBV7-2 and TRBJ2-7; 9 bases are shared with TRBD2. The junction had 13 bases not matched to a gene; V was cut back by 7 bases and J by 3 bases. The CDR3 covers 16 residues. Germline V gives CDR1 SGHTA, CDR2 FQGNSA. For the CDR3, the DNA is TGTGCCAGCACCTCACCCCGCGGGGGGGGAAACTACGAGCAGTACGTC. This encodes CASTSPRGGGNYEQYV.

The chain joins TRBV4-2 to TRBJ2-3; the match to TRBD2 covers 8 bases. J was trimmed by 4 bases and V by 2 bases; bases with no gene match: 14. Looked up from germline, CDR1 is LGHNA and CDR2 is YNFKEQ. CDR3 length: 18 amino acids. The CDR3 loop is CASSQKKTSGLAPDTQYF. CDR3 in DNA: TGTGCCAGCAGCCAAAAGAAGACCTCTGGACTAGCCCCAGATACGCAGTATTTT.

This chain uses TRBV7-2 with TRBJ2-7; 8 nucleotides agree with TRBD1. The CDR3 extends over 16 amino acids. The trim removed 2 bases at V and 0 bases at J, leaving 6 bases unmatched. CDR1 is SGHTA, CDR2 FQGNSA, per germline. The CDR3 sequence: CASSLFGQGISYEQYF. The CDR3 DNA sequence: TGTGCCAGCAGCTTATTTGGACAGGGCATCTCCTACGAGCAGTACTTC.

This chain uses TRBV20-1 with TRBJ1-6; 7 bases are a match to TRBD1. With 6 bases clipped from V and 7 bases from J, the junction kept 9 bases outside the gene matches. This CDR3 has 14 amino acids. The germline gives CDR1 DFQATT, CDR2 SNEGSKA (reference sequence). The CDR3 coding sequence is TGCAGTGCGAGGATGACAGGGACCAATTCACCCCTCCACTTT. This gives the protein CSARMTGTNSPLHF.

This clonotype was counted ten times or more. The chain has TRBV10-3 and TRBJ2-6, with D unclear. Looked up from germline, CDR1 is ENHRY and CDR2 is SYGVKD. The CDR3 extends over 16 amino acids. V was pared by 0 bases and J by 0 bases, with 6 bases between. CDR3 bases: TGTGCCATCAGTGAGTCGACCCCCTCTGGGGCCAACGTCCTGACTTTC. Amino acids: CAISESTPSGANVLTF.

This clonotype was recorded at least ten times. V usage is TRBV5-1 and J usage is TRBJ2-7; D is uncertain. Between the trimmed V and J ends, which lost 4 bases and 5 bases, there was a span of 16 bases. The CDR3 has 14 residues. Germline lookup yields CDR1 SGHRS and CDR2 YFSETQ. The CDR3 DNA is TGCGCCAGCAGCCTGGGCCTCCCTCTGAACGAGCAGTACTTC. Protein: CASSLGLPLNEQYF.

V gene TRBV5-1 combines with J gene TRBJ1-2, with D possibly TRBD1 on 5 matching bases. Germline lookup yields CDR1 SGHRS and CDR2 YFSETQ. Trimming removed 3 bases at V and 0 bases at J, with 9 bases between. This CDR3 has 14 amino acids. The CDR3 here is CASSSGPANYGYTF. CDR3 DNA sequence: TGCGCCAGCAGCTCGGGGCCAGCTAACTATGGCTACACCTTC. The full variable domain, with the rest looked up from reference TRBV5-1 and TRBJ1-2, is KAGVTQTPRYLIKTRGQQVTLSCSPISGHRSVSWYQQTPGQGLQFLFEYFSETQRNKGNFPGRFSGRQFSNSRSEMNVSTLELGDSALYLCASSSGPANYGYTFGSGTRLTVV.

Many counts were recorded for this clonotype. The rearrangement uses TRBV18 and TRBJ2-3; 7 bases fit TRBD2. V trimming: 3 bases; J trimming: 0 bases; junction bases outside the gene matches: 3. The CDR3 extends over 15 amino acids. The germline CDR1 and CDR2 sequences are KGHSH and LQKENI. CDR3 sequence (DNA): TGTGCCAGCTCACCGGGGAGGGCCAGCACAGATACGCAGTATTTT. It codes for CASSPGRASTDTQYF.

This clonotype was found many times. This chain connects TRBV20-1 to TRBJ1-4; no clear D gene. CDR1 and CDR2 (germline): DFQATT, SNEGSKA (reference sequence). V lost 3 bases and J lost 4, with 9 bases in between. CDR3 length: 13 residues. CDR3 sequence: CSASTGFNEKLFF. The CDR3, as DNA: TGCAGTGCTAGCACGGGTTTTAATGAAAAACTGTTTTTT.

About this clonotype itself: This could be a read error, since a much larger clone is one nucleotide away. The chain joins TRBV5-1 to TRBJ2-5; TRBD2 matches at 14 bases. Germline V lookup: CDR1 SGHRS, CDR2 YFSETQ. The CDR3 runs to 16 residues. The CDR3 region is CASSSGLAGDQETEYF. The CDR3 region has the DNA TGCGCCAGCAGTTCGGGACTAGCGGGGGATCAAGAGACCGAGTACTTC.

The CDR3 coding sequence is TGTGCCAGCAATCCCGGGACAGGGCCAAATGAAAAACTGTTTTTT. Protein: CASNPGTGPNEKLFF. The V gene is TRBV12-3 or TRBV12-4, the J gene TRBJ1-4; TRBD1 matches 9 bases. V shed 7 bases and J 5 bases; nucleotides not matched to a gene: 8. The CDR3 extends over 15 amino acids.

In nucleotides, the CDR3 is TGTGCCAGCAGCTGGGGACTAGACCGAGATACGCAGTATTTT. Amino acid sequence: CASSWGLDRDTQYF. The chain uses TRBV11-2 and TRBJ2-3; 8 positions agree with TRBD2. V trimming: 4 bases; J trimming: 5 bases; junction bases outside the gene matches: 5. Germline lookup yields CDR1 SGHAT and CDR2 FQNNGV. CDR3 length: 14 amino acids.

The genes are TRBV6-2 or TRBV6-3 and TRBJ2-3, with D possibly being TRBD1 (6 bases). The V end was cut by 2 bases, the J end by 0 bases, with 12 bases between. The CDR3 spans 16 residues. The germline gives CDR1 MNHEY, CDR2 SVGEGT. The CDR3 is CASSYTPQGSTDTQYF. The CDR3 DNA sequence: TGTGCCAGCAGTTACACACCACAGGGAAGCACAGATACGCAGTATTTT.